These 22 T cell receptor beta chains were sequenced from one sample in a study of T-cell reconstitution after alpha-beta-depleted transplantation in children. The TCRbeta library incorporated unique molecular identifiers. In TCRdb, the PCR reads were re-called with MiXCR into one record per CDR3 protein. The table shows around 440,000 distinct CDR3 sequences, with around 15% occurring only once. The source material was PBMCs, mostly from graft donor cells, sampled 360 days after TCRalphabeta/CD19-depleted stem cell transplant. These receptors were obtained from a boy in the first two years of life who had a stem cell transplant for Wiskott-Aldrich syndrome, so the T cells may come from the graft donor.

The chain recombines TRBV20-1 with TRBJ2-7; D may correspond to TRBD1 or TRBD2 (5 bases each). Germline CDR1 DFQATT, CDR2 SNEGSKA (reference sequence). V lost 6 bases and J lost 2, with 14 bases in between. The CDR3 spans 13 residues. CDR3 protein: CSAGREYAYEQYF. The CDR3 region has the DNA TGCAGTGCCGGCAGGGAGTATGCCTACGAGCAGTACTTC.

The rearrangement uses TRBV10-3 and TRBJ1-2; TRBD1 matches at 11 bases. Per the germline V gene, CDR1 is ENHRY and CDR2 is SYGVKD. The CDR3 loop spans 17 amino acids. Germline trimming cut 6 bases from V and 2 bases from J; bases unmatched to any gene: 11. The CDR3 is CAISWGTGGTLNYGYTF. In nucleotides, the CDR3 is TGTGCCATCAGCTGGGGGACAGGGGGAACCCTCAACTATGGCTACACCTTC.

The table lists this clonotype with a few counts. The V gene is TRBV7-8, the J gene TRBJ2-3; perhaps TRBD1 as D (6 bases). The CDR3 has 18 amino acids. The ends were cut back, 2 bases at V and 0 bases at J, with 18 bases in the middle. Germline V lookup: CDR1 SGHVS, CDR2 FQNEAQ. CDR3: CASSLYFWQGPSTDTQYF. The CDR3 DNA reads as TGTGCCAGCAGCTTATATTTTTGGCAGGGGCCGAGCACAGATACGCAGTATTTT.

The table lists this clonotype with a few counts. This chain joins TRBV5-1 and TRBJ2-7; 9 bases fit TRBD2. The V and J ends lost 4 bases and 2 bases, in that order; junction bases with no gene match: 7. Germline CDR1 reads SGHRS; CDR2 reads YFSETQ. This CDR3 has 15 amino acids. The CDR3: CASSLGLAIPYEQYF. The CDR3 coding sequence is TGCGCCAGCAGCCTCGGACTAGCGATCCCCTACGAGCAGTACTTC.

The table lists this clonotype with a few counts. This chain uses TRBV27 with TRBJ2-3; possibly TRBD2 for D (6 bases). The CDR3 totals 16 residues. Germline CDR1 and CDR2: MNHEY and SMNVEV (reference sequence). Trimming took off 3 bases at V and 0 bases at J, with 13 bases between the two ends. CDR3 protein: CASSFRIAASTDTQYF. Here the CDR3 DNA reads TGTGCCAGCAGTTTCAGGATAGCGGCTAGCACAGATACGCAGTATTTT.

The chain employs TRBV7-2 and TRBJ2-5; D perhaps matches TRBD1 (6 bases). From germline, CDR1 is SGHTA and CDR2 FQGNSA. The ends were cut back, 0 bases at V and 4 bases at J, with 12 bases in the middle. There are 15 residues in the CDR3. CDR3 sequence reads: CASSLARAGAETQYF. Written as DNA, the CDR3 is TGTGCCAGCAGCTTAGCGCGGGCAGGGGCAGAGACCCAGTACTTC.

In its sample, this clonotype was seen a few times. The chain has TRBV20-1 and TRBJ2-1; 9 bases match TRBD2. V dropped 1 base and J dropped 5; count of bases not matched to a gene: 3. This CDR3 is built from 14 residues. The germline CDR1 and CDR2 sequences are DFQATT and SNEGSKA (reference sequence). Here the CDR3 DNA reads TGCAGTGCTAGAGGACTAGCGGAGCACAATGAGCAGTTCTTC. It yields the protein CSARGLAEHNEQFF.

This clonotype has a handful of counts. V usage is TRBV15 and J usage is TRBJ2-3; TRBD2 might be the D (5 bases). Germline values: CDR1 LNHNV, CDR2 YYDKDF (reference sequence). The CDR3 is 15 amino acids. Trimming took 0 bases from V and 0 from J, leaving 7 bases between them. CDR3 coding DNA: TGTGCCACCAGCAGAGATCGCGGGAGCACAGATACGCAGTATTTT. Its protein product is CATSRDRGSTDTQYF.

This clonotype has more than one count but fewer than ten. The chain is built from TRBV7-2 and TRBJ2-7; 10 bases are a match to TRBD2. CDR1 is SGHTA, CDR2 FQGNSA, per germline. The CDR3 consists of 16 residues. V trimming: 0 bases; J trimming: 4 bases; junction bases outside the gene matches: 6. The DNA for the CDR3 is TGTGCCAGCAGCTTAGCATTCGTTAGCGGGGGGTACGAGCAGTACTTC. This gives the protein CASSLAFVSGGYEQYF.

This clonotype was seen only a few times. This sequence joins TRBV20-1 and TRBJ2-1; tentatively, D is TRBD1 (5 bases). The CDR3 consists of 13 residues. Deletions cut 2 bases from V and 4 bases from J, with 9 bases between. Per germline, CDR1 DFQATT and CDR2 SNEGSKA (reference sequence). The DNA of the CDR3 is TGCAGTGCTAGACCCGACAGTTACAATGAGCAGTTCTTC. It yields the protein CSARPDSYNEQFF.

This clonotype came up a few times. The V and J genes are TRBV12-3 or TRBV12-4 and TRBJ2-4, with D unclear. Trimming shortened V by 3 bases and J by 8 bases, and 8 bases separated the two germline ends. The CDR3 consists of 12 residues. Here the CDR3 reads CASSLWSHIQYF. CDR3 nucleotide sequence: TGTGCCAGCAGTTTGTGGTCCCACATTCAGTACTTC.

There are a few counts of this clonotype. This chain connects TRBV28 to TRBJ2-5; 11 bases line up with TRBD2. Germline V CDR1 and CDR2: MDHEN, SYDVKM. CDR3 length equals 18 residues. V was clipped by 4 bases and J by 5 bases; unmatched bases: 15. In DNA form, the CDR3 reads TGTGCCAGCAGTTACCCCACACTAGCGGGGGCCGATGTTGAGACCCAGTACTTC. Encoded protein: CASSYPTLAGADVETQYF.

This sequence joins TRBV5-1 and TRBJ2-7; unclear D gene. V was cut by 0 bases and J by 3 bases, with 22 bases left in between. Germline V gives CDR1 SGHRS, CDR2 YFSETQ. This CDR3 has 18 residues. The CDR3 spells CASSLVGGQARDHYEQYF. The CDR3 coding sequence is TGCGCCAGCAGCTTGGTTGGTGGGCAGGCACGAGACCACTACGAGCAGTACTTC.

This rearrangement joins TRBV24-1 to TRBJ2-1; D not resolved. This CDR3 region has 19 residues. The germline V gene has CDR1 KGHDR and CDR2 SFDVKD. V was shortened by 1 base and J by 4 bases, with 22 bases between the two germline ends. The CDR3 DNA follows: TGTGCCACCAGTGATTTAAGCCCCAACTCTCCCCTGGGGTACAATGAGCAGTTCTTC. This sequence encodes CATSDLSPNSPLGYNEQFF.

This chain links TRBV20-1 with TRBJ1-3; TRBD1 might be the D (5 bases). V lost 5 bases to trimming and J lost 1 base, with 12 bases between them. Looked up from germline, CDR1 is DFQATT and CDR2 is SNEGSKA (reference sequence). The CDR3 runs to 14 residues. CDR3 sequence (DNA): TGCAGTGCTCGCCAGGGACCATCTGGAAACACCATATATTTT. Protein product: CSARQGPSGNTIYF.

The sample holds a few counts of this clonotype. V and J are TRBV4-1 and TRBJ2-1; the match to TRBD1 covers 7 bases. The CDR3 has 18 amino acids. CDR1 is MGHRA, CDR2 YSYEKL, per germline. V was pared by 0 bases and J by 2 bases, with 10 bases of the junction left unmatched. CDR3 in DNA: TGCGCCAGCAGCCAAGATTGGGTCCGGGACAGTCCCTACAATGAGCAGTTCTTC. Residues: CASSQDWVRDSPYNEQFF.

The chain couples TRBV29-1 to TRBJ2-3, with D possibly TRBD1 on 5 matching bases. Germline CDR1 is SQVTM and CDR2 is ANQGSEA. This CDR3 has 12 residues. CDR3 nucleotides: TGCGGGGCGCTCTCTAGCACAGATACGCAGTATTTT. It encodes CGALSSTDTQYF.

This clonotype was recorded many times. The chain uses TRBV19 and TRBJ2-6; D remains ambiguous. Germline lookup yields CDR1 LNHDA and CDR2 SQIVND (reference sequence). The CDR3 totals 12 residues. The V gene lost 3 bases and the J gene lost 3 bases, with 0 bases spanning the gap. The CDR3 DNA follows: TGTGCCAGTAGTATTGGGGCCAACGTCCTGACTTTC. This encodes CASSIGANVLTF. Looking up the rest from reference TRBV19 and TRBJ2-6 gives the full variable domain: DGGITQSPKYLFRKEGQNVTLSCEQNLNHDAMYWYRQDPGQGLRLIYYSQIVNDFQKGDIAEGYSVSREKKESFPLTVTSAQKNPTAFYLCASSIGANVLTFGAGSRLTVL.

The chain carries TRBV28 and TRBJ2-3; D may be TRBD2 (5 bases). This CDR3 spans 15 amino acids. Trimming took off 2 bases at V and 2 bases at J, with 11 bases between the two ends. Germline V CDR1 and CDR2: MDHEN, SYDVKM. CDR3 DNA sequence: TGTGCCAGCAGTTTAAAACCGGGATACACAGATACGCAGTATTTT. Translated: CASSLKPGYTDTQYF.

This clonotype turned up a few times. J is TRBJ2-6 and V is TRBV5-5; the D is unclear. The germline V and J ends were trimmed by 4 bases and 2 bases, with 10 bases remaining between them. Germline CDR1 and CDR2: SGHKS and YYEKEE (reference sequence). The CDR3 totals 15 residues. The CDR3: CASSLNRAGANVLTF. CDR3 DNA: TGTGCCAGCAGCCTGAACCGGGCTGGGGCCAACGTCCTGACTTTC.

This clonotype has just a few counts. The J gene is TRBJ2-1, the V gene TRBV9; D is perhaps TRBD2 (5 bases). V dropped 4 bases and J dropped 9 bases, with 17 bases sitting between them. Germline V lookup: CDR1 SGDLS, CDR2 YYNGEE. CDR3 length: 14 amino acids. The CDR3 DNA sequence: TGTGCCAGCAGCAATTCACCCGGGGTTTTTGAGCAGTTCTTC. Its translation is CASSNSPGVFEQFF.

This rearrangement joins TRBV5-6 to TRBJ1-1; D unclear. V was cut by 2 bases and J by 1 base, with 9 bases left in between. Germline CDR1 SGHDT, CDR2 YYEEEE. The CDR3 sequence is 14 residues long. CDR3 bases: TGTGCCAGCAGCTTTGGGAACCAGAACACTGAAGCTTTCTTT. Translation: CASSFGNQNTEAFF.